These 28 T cell receptor beta chains came from one sample sequenced in a study of radiation and T cells in renal cell carcinoma. The repertoire was sequenced with immunoSEQ multiplex PCR; TCRdb's copy has only in-frame clones and lacks some. Here the sample spans approximately 120,000 clones, roughly 80% being singletons. Stated time point: baseline pretreatment blood. Indicated treatment: 15 Gy SBRT to primary tumor, nephrectomy 4 weeks later. The sequencing used blood, collected from a patient whose treatment included radiotherapy and nephrectomy. The receptors stem from a woman aged 60-70 years with renal cell carcinoma.

The V and J genes are TRBV4-3 and TRBJ2-3; tentative D call: TRBD2 (6 bases). The CDR3 loop spans 15 amino acids. From germline, CDR1 is LGHNA and CDR2 YSLEER. V was pared by 0 bases and J by 2 bases, with 9 bases between. The CDR3 region has the DNA TGCGCCAGCAGCCAAGAGAGCGGGCCCACAGATACGCAGTATTTT. It codes for CASSQESGPTDTQYF.

V usage is TRBV5-1 and J usage is TRBJ1-1; D is undetermined. This CDR3 contains 13 residues. Looked up from germline, CDR1 is SGHRS and CDR2 is YFSETQ. V lost 1 base, J lost 4 bases, and 8 bases lay in between. The CDR3 loop reads CASSLTGFTEAFF. The CDR3 region has the DNA TGCGCCAGCAGCTTGACGGGGTTCACTGAAGCTTTCTTT.

The chain has TRBV6-5 and TRBJ2-1; 13 nucleotides align to TRBD2. CDR3 size: 15 residues. Germline CDR1 and CDR2: MNHEY and SVGAGI. The ends lost 6 bases at V and 8 bases at J; junction bases unmatched: 7. The CDR3 sequence is CASREWTSGSHEQFF. Here the CDR3 DNA reads TGTGCCAGCAGGGAATGGACTAGCGGGAGCCATGAGCAGTTCTTC.

The chain carries TRBV2 and TRBJ1-3; perhaps TRBD1 as D (5 bases). CDR3 size: 15 residues. Germline V gives CDR1 SNHLY, CDR2 FYNNEI. Between the trimmed V and J ends, which lost 8 bases and 0 bases, there was a span of 14 bases. CDR3 nucleotide sequence: TGTGCCAGCTGGGGGGGTGGTCTCTCTGGAAACACCATATATTTT. Protein sequence: CASWGGGLSGNTIYF.

V and J are TRBV30 and TRBJ2-6, with D uncertain. CDR3 size: 18 residues. Germline CDR1 is GTSNPN and CDR2 is SVGIG (reference sequence). Trimming took 2 bases from V and 0 from J, leaving 17 bases between them. The CDR3 DNA reads TGTGCCTGGAGTCTTAGGGTCCCCCCCACCTCTGGGGCCAACGTCCTGACTTTC. Translating gives CAWSLRVPPTSGANVLTF.

J is TRBJ1-2 and V is TRBV5-8; a possible D gene is TRBD1 (5 bases). The V and J ends lost 1 base and 5 bases respectively, with 9 bases between them. This CDR3 is 13 amino acids long. CDR1 is SGHTS, CDR2 YDEGEE, per germline. Here the CDR3 DNA reads TGTGCCAGCAGCTTGTCAGGGAGATATGGCTACACCTTC. Its translation is CASSLSGRYGYTF.

On this clone itself: Its ends do not fully match the called genes, so a read error is possible. The chain links TRBV2 to TRBJ2-7; 8 positions agree with TRBD1. Germline V lookup: CDR1 SNHLY, CDR2 FYNNEI. The CDR3 runs to 11 residues. The CDR3 here is CASSSHGTGPF. The CDR3 coding sequence is TGTGCCAGCAGTTCTCATGGGACAGGCCCTTTC.

This clone appeared once. The chain joins TRBV7-2 to TRBJ2-1, with 7 bases matching TRBD1. The CDR3 is 17 residues long. V dropped 1 base and J dropped 4; count of bases not matched to a gene: 10. CDR1 SGHTA and CDR2 FQGNSA come from the germline V gene. CDR3 amino acids: CASSLGAATGRYNEQFF. The CDR3 DNA reads TGTGCCAGCAGCTTAGGAGCCGCGACAGGGCGTTACAATGAGCAGTTCTTC.

The CDR3 protein is CASSLSTGPSSGNTIYF. In DNA form, the CDR3 reads TGCGCCAGCAGCTTGTCTACAGGGCCGAGCTCTGGAAACACCATATATTTT. The rearrangement uses TRBV5-1 and TRBJ1-3, with D maybe TRBD1 (6 bases). Germline-derived CDR1 and CDR2 are SGHRS and YFSETQ. Trimming shortened V by 1 base and J by 0 bases, and 14 bases separated the two germline ends. The CDR3 extends over 17 amino acids. Combining the CDR3 with reference TRBV5-1 and TRBJ1-3 gives the whole variable domain KAGVTQTPRYLIKTRGQQVTLSCSPISGHRSVSWYQQTPGQGLQFLFEYFSETQRNKGNFPGRFSGRQFSNSRSEMNVSTLELGDSALYLCASSLSTGPSSGNTIYFGEGSWLTVV.

The CDR3 bases are TGTGCCAGTAGTATCTCCAGGGGGCGGTTGGATTCACCCCTCCACTTT. This encodes CASSISRGRLDSPLHF. J is TRBJ1-6 and V is TRBV19; TRBD1 matches at 8 bases. The CDR3 consists of 16 residues. The junction had 9 bases not matched to a gene; V was cut back by 3 bases and J by 8 bases. CDR1 and CDR2 (germline): LNHDA, SQIVND (reference sequence).

V and J are TRBV6-1 and TRBJ1-5, with 8 nucleotides matching TRBD1. The trim removed 1 base at V and 9 bases at J, leaving 5 bases unmatched. CDR1 and CDR2 (germline): MNHNS, SASEGT. This CDR3 comprises 14 residues. The CDR3 reads CASSEVSRGRPQHF. The CDR3 nucleotides read TGTGCCAGCAGTGAAGTGAGCAGGGGGCGGCCCCAGCATTTT.

The genes are TRBV25-1 and TRBJ2-7, with 9 nucleotides matching TRBD1. From germline, CDR1 is MGHDK and CDR2 SYGVNS. V lost 4 bases and J lost 5; bases outside the gene matches: 6. The CDR3 is 14 residues long. CDR3 nucleotide sequence: TGTGCCAGCAGTGCCGGGACAGGGAGGAACGAGCAGTACTTC. This sequence encodes CASSAGTGRNEQYF.

This sequence joins TRBV5-1 and TRBJ1-2; D perhaps matches TRBD1 (6 bases). Between the trimmed V and J ends, which lost 5 bases and 8 bases, there was a span of 19 bases. Germline V gene sequence: CDR1 SGHRS, CDR2 YFSETQ. This CDR3 is 14 amino acids long. In nucleotides, the CDR3 is TGCGCCAGCAGGTTGTCAGGGGCCCGCACCGGCTACACCTTC. It encodes CASRLSGARTGYTF.

The rearrangement uses TRBV30 and TRBJ2-7; D remains unclear. The CDR3 runs 12 residues. Germline V CDR1 and CDR2: GTSNPN, SVGIG (reference sequence). Deletions cut 4 bases from V and 8 bases from J, with 15 bases between. The CDR3 nucleotides are TGTGCCTGGAAACTGGATAGCAATAAGCAGTACTTC. Translation gives CAWKLDSNKQYF.

The table lists this clone with a count of one. This sequence joins TRBV19 and TRBJ2-5, with D tentatively TRBD2 (6 bases). Germline loops: CDR1 LNHDA, CDR2 SQIVND (reference sequence). With 1 base removed from V and 4 bases from J, the gap between germline ends came to 19 bases. This CDR3 region has 17 residues. CDR3 region: CASSIGSRGAQAETQYF. The CDR3 DNA follows: TGTGCCAGTAGTATAGGGTCCCGCGGGGCCCAGGCAGAGACCCAGTACTTC.

The gene calls are TRBV10-3 and TRBJ2-5, with TRBD2 matching over 11 bases. With V trimmed by 7 bases and J by 3 bases, 10 bases remained unmatched. Germline-derived CDR1 and CDR2 are ENHRY and SYGVKD. The CDR3 spans 16 residues. DNA for the CDR3: TGTGCCATCAAGGGCGGCGTAGCGGGAGGGGAAGAGACCCAGTACTTC. Amino acid sequence: CAIKGGVAGGEETQYF.

The chain recombines TRBV11-2 with TRBJ2-3, with 7 bases that match TRBD1. J gave up 5 bases and V 1 base, and 9 bases lay outside the gene matches. Germline V gene sequence: CDR1 SGHAT, CDR2 FQNNGV. CDR3 length equals 16 residues. The CDR3 sequence is CASSLGVVTGEDTQYF. CDR3 DNA: TGTGCCAGCAGCTTAGGGGTTGTAACAGGGGAAGATACGCAGTATTTT.

This chain uses TRBV19 with TRBJ1-2; no clear D gene. CDR1 is LNHDA, CDR2 SQIVND, per germline (reference sequence). The CDR3 is made up of 11 amino acids. The ends were cut back, 10 bases at V and 4 bases at J, with 10 bases in the middle. CDR3: CATFLGYGYTF. The CDR3 coding sequence is TGTGCCACCTTTCTGGGCTATGGCTACACCTTC.

J is TRBJ2-7 and V is TRBV5-4; perhaps TRBD2 as D (6 bases). Germline loops: CDR1 SGHNT, CDR2 YYREEE (reference sequence). CDR3 length: 14 amino acids. Trimming stripped 4 bases from V and 3 bases from J, with 14 bases between. This CDR3 reads CASSIGSGSYEQYF. CDR3 sequence (DNA): TGTGCCAGCAGCATAGGTAGCGGAAGCTACGAGCAGTACTTC.

This clone has only one observation. The chain has TRBV7-2 and TRBJ2-6; D is uncertain. V shed 1 base and J shed 5 bases, with 6 bases lying between them. The CDR3 has 14 amino acids. Germline CDR1 SGHTA, CDR2 FQGNSA. This chain's CDR3 is CASSLDSWANVLTF. Written as DNA, the CDR3 is TGTGCCAGCAGCTTAGACAGTTGGGCCAACGTCCTGACTTTC.

This clone was seen a handful of times. V is TRBV29-1 and J is TRBJ1-1; D possibly corresponds to TRBD1 (6 bases). Trimming took 6 bases from V and 14 from J, leaving 13 bases between them. Germline values: CDR1 SQVTM, CDR2 ANQGSEA. There are 9 residues in the CDR3. CDR3 protein: CSVAEQGFF. CDR3 nucleotides: TGCAGCGTGGCAGAACAGGGCTTCTTT.

This clone was counted a few times. V gene TRBV28 combines with J gene TRBJ1-2, with 9 bases aligning to TRBD1. The CDR3 runs to 16 residues. V lost 6 bases, J lost 4 bases, and 12 bases stayed unmatched. Germline V gene sequence: CDR1 MDHEN, CDR2 SYDVKM. The CDR3 sequence: CASSRGTGRSVYGYTF. In nucleotides, the CDR3 is TGTGCCAGCAGCCGAGGGACAGGGAGAAGTGTCTATGGCTACACCTTC.

The rearrangement links TRBV28 to TRBJ2-3; 7 bases line up with TRBD2. Losses at the gene ends were 4 bases for V and 0 bases for J; bases not matched to a gene: 10. CDR1 is MDHEN, CDR2 SYDVKM, per germline. CDR3 size: 17 residues. The CDR3, as DNA: TGTGCCAGCAGTTCTCCCCAACTAGCGTCTAGCACAGATACGCAGTATTTT. It encodes CASSSPQLASSTDTQYF.

The V and J genes are TRBV5-1 and TRBJ1-1; D is perhaps TRBD1 (6 bases). Trimming cost V 4 bases and J 0 bases, with 10 bases left between them. The CDR3 runs to 14 residues. The germline CDR1 and CDR2 sequences are SGHRS and YFSETQ. CDR3 region: CASSARTVNTEAFF. The CDR3 DNA reads as TGCGCCAGCAGCGCCAGGACAGTGAACACTGAAGCTTTCTTT.

The genes are TRBV6-1 and TRBJ2-7; 8 bases map to TRBD1. With 6 bases clipped from V and 3 bases from J, the junction kept 1 base outside the gene matches. Looked up from germline, CDR1 is MNHNS and CDR2 is SASEGT. CDR3 length equals 12 residues. The CDR3 DNA reads as TGTGCCAGCAGAACAGGGGGCTACGAGCAGTACTTC. Encoded protein: CASRTGGYEQYF.

This sequence joins TRBV9 and TRBJ2-1; TRBD2 agrees at 7 bases. Germline CDR1 and CDR2: SGDLS and YYNGEE. This CDR3 has 15 amino acids. The trim removed 6 bases at V and 8 bases at J, leaving 14 bases unmatched. The CDR3 is CASNTGLAGRDEQFF. CDR3 nucleotides: TGTGCCAGCAACACTGGACTGGCGGGGAGGGATGAGCAGTTCTTC.

The chain is built from TRBV5-1 and TRBJ2-2; 10 nucleotides line up with TRBD1. Germline trimming cut 4 bases from V and 4 bases from J; bases unmatched to any gene: 10. The CDR3 length is 17 residues. Germline CDR1 reads SGHRS; CDR2 reads YFSETQ. CDR3 DNA sequence: TGCGCCAGCAGCCCGGCATCCGGGACAGGGGTCACCGGGGAGCTGTTTTTT. Translation gives CASSPASGTGVTGELFF.

In its sample, this clone was seen once. V gene TRBV7-3 combines with J gene TRBJ2-7; D is possibly TRBD1 (6 bases). The ends were cut back, 2 bases at V and 5 bases at J, with 10 bases in the middle. CDR1 SGHTA and CDR2 FQGTGA come from the germline V gene. The CDR3 is 13 amino acids. Here the CDR3 DNA reads TGTGCCAGCAGCTTACAGTCAGGGGACGAGCAGTACTTC. As protein: CASSLQSGDEQYF. The complete variable domain, with remaining parts taken from reference TRBV7-3 and TRBJ2-7, reads GAGVSQTPSNKVTEKGKYVELRCDPISGHTALYWYRQSLGQGPEFLIYFQGTGAADDSGLPNDRFFAVRPEGSVSTLKIQRTERGDSAVYLCASSLQSGDEQYFGPGTRLTVT.